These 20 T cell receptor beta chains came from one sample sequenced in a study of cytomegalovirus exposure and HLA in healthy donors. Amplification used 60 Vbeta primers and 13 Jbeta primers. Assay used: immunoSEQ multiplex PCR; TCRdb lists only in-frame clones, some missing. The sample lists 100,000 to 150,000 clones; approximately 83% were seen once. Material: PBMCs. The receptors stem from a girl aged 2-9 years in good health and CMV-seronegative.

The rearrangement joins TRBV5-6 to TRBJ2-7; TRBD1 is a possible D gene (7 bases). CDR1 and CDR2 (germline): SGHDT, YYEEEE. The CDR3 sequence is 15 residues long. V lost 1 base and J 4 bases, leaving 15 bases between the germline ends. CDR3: CASSLSGGGAYEQYF. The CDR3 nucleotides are TGTGCCAGCAGCTTGAGCGGAGGGGGCGCGTACGAGCAGTACTTC.

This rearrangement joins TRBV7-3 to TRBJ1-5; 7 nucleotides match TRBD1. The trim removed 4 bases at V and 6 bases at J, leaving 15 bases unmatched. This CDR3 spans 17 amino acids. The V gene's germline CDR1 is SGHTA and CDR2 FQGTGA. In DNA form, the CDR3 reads TGTGCCAGCAGCTCCGGCCACAGACAGGGAGGAAGTCAGCCCCAGCATTTT. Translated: CASSSGHRQGGSQPQHF. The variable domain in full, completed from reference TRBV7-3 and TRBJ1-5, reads GAGVSQTPSNKVTEKGKYVELRCDPISGHTALYWYRQSLGQGPEFLIYFQGTGAADDSGLPNDRFFAVRPEGSVSTLKIQRTERGDSAVYLCASSSGHRQGGSQPQHFGDGTRLSIL.

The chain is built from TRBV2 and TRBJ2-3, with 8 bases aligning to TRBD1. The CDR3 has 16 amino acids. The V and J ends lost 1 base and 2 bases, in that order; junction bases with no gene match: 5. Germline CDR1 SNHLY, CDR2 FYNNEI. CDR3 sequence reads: CASSEVGRGPTDTQYF. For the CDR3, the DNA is TGTGCCAGCAGTGAAGTTGGCAGGGGGCCCACAGATACGCAGTATTTT.

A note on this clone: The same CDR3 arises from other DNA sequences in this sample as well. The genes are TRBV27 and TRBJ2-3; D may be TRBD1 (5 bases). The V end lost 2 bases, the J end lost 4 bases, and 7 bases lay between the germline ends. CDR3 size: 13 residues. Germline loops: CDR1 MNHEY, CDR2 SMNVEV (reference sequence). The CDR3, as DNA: TGTGCCAGCAGTTTACAGGGTCCAGATACGCAGTATTTT. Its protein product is CASSLQGPDTQYF.

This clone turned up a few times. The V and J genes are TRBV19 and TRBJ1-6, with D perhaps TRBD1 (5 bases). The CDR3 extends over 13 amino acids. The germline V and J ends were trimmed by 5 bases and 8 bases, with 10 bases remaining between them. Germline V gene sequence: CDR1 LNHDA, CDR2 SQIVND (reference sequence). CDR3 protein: CASSPGGDSPLHF. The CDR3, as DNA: TGTGCCAGTAGTCCCGGGGGGGATTCACCCCTCCACTTT.

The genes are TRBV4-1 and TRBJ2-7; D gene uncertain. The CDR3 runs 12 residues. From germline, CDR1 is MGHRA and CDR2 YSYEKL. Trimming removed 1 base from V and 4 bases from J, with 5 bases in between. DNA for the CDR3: TGCGCCAGCAGCCAAGGAGCGTACGAGCAGTACTTC. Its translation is CASSQGAYEQYF.

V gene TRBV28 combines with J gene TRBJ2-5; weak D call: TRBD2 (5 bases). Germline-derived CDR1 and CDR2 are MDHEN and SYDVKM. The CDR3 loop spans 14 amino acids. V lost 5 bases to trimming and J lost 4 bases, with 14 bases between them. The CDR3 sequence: CASSAGVPPETQYF. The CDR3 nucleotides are TGTGCCAGCAGTGCCGGGGTCCCACCAGAGACCCAGTACTTC.

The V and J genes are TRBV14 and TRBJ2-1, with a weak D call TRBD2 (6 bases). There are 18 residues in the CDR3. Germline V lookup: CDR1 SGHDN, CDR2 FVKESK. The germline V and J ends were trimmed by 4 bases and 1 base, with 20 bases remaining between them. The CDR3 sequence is CASSPGREDLRSYNEQFF. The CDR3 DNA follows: TGTGCCAGCAGCCCCGGAAGGGAGGACCTGAGGTCCTACAATGAGCAGTTCTTC.

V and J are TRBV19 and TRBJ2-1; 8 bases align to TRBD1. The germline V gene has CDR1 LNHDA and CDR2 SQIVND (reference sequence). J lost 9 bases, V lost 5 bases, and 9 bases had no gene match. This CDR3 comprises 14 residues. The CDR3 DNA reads TGTGCCAGTAGTTTAGTCAGGGGGCCGAGTGAGCAGTTCTTC. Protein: CASSLVRGPSEQFF.

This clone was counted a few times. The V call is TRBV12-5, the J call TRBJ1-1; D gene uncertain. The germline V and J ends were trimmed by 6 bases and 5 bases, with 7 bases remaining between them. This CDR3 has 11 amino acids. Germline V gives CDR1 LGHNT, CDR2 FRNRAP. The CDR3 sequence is CASGGETEAFF. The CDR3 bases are TGTGCTAGTGGCGGGGAGACTGAAGCTTTCTTT.

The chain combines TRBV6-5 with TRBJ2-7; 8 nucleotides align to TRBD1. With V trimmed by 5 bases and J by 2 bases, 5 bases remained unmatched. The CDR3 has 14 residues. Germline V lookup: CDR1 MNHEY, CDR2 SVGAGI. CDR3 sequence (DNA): TGTGCCAGCAGTACCCGGACAGGGCCCTACGAGCAGTACTTC. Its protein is CASSTRTGPYEQYF.

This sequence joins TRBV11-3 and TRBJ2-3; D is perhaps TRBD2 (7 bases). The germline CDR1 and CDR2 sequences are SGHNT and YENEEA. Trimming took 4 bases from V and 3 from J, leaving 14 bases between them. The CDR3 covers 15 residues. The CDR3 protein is CASSSRGGLTDTQYF. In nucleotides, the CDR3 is TGTGCCAGCAGCTCCCGAGGGGGACTAACAGATACGCAGTATTTT.

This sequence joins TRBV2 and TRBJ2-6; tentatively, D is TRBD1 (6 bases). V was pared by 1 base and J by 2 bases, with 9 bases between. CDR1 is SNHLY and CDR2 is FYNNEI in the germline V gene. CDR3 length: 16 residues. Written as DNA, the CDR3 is TGTGCCAGCAGTGAAGTGGGGACACCTGGGGCCAACGTCCTGACTTTC. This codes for CASSEVGTPGANVLTF.

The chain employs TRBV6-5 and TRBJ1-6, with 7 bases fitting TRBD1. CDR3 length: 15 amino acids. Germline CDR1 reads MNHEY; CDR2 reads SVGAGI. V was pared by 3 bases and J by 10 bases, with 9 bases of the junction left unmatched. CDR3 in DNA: TGTGCCAGCAGTTATGGCGACAGGGTGGGGTCACCCCTCCACTTT. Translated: CASSYGDRVGSPLHF.

This CDR3 reads CASSPGLAAQETQYF. CDR3 coding DNA: TGTGCCAGCAGCCCGGGACTAGCGGCCCAAGAGACCCAGTACTTC. The rearrangement uses TRBV7-2 and TRBJ2-5; 11 nucleotides line up with TRBD2. After removal of 5 bases from V and 1 base from J, the junction contained 3 bases not matched to a gene. The CDR3 extends over 15 amino acids. Germline values: CDR1 SGHTA, CDR2 FQGNSA.

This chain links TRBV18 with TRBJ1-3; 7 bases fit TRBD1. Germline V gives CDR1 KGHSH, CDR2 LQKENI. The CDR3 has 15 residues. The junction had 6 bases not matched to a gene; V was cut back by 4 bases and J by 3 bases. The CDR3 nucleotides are TGTGCCAGCTCACGCCCACAGGGGCTTGGAAACACCATATATTTT. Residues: CASSRPQGLGNTIYF.

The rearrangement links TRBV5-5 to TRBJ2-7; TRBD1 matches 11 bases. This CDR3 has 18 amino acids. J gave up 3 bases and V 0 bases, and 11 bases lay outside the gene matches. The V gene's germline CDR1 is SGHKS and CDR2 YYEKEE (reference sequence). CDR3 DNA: TGTGCCAGCAGCTTGGGGGGACAGGGGGTTGGTTTCAACTACGAGCAGTACTTC. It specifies CASSLGGQGVGFNYEQYF.

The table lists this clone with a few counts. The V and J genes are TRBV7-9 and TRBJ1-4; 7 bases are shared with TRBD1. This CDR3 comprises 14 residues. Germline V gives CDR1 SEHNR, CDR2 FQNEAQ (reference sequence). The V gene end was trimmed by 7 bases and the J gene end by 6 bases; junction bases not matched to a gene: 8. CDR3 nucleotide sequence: TGTGCCAGCACCGTATACGGGACAGATGAAAAACTGTTTTTT. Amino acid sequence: CASTVYGTDEKLFF.

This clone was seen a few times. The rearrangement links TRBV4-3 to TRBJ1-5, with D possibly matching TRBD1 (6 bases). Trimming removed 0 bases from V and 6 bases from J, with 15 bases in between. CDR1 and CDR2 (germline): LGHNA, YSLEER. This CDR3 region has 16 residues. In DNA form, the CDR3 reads TGCGCCAGCAGCCAAGATTCCAGGGGAAGGTCTCAGCCCCAGCATTTT. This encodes CASSQDSRGRSQPQHF.

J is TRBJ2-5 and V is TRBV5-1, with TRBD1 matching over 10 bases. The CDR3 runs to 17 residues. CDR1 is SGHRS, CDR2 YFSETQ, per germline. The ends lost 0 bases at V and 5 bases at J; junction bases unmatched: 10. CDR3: CASSLGGGQGIYETQYF. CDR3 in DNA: TGCGCCAGCAGCTTGGGAGGGGGACAGGGGATCTATGAGACCCAGTACTTC.